The entry below describes one TCR beta chain. Its cognate antigen is unknown. According to the study, TCR beta libraries were built with iRepertoire HTBI primers and CDR3-region Arm-PCR. In the authors' workflow: The samples included 60 to 65 TRBV and roughly 14 TRBJ segments. Via MiXCR, TCRdb re-called the multiplex PCR reads, giving one row per CDR3 protein. The V and J calls were determined by TCRdb, not by the authors. The sample carries about 430,000 distinct CDR3 sequences, around a fifth recorded once. The CDR3 is 11 amino acids. V shed 4 bases and J shed 10 bases, with 13 bases lying between them. Germline CDR1 SQVTM, CDR2 ANQGSEA. This entry belongs to a study of regulatory T cells in long-lasting Graves disease. As to time point: persistent/refractory GD, antithyroid drugs over 5 years with positive TRAb. The TCR library used RNA extracted from PBMCs. The study's findings and limits: Patients with persistent Graves' had lower TCR diversity than newly diagnosed patients. Those with persistent disease had in common more public clonotypes (about 3,000) than new patients (more than 900). TRBV28, TRBJ1-2 and TRBJ2-5 emerged as the favored segments in persistent disease.

The chain is built from TRBV29-1 and TRBJ1-1; D not resolved. The input for sequencing was peripheral blood mononuclear cells (PBMCs), taken when the disease was refractory, from a patient treated with antithyroid drugs. This sequence originates from a female donor with Graves disease. The CDR3 region is CSVVLAAAAFF. The CDR3 region has the DNA TGCAGCGTTGTATTGGCAGCTGCAGCTTTCTTT.